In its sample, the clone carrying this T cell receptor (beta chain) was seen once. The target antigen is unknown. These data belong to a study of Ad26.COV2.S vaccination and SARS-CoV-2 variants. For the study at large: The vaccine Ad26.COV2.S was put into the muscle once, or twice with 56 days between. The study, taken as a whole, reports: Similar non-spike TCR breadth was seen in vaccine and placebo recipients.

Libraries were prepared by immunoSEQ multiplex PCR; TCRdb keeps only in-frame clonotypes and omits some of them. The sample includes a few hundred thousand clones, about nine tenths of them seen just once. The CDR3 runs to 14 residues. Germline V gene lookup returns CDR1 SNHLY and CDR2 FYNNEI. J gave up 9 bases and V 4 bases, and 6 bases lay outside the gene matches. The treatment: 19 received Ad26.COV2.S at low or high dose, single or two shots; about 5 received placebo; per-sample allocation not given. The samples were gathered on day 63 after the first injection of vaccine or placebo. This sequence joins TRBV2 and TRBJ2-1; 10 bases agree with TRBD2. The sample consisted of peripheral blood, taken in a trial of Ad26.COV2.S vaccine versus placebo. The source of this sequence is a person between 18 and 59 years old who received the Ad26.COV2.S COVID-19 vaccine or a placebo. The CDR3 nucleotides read TGTGCCAGCAGTGTGCTAGCGGGAGAGGCTGAGCAGTTCTTC. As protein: CASSVLAGEAEQFF.